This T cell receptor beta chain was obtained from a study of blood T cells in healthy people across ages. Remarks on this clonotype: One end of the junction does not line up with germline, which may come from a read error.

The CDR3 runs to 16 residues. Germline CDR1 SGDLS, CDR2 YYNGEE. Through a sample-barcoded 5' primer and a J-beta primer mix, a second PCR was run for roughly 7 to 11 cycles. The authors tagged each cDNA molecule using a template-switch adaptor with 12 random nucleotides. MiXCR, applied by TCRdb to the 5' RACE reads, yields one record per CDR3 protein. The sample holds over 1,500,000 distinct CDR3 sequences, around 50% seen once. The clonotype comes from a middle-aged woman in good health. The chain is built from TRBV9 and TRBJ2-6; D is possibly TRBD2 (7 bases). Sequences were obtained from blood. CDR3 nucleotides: TGTGCCAGCAGCGCCGGTCGGGGGGCTGGGGCCGACGTCCTGACTTTC. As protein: CASSAGRGAGADVLTF.